This T cell receptor (beta chain) was identified during a study of T cells in tuberculosis. About the research overall: PBMC were archived before or within 7 days of starting treatment. Study-wide points: The TCR-beta difference was not significant; alpha differences partly reflected length.

Data came from immunoSEQ multiplex PCR; TCRdb stores just in-frame clones and leaves some out. The profile shows about 34,000 clones, 93% of them singletons. Germline CDR1 reads LNHDA; CDR2 reads SQIVND (reference sequence). The CDR3 contains 15 residues. V was shortened by 2 bases and J by 6 bases, with 14 bases between the two germline ends. For this clone: Its antigen is not known.

Time point of the sample: new active TB diagnosis, blood taken before or within 7 days of starting treatment. Patients were newly diagnosed, HIV-seronegative, and aged 18 or older. Unsorted cryopreserved PBMC were sequenced, averaging around 100,000 T cells per clinical donor. The sequencing here drew on PBMCs, taken at tuberculosis diagnosis. The genes are TRBV19 and TRBJ1-5, with no clear D. The TCR comes from an adult with tuberculosis. The chain's CDR3 is CASSIWSLRSQPQHF. The CDR3 DNA reads TGTGCCAGTAGTATATGGTCCTTAAGGAGTCAGCCCCAGCATTTT.